This entry describes one T cell receptor beta chain. There is no known antigen for this receptor. Per-base quality was not reported, and no clone a single base away is much larger than it. V drops 6 bases and J drops 6 bases, leaving 14 bases in between. Reading the germline V gene (reference sequence) gives CDR1 MNHEY and CDR2 SMNVEV. The CDR3 sequence holds 13 residues, the cysteine and phenylalanine included. The DNA shown is the 39-base CDR3, in frame from base 1. The T-cell fraction in tumor and uninvolved lung tissue was obtained from TCR sequencing using the immunoSEQ assay. Regarding the original processing steps: For survival analysis, patients were split into high (upper tertile) and low (lower two tertiles) T-cell fraction groups and compared by log-rank test. A signed-rank test was used to check for differences in T-cell fraction between paired tumor and uninvolved lung. As stored in TCRdb, this immuneACCESS dataset retains in-frame rearrangements with V and J assigned. A fraction of the clones does not appear; measured against another copy, unresolved V genes explain less than half of the discrepancy, and the remainder lacks a known reason. Clone size and the V and J calls come from that table; the DNA yielded D and trimming. In this sample the table shows about 21,000 clones, around 80% of which occur a single time. Clones ranked in the top ten supply roughly 3.5% of the sample.

This entry belongs to a study of tumor-infiltrating lymphocytes in localized non-small cell lung cancer (dated by TCRdb to the early 2020s). A note on the overall study: The cohort included patients whose samples were collected after neoadjuvant chemotherapy, as well as both smokers and never-smokers and several histologies. TCR sequencing was one of several integrated assays, alongside flow cytometry, multiplex immunofluorescence, RNA-seq, exome sequencing and proteomics, applied to the same patients. A total of under 65 patients were part of the paired comparison of immunoSEQ T-cell fraction between tumor and uninvolved lung. Resected tumor tissue and uninvolved lung tissue described as non-adjacent to the tumor were contributed by each patient, with both tissues obtained from the same patient. The overall ICON cohort comprised 160 or so surgical patients with localized non-small cell lung cancer whose tumors were resected.

Patient enrollment in ICON started in early 2016, and the final patient was enrolled in late 2018. A subcohort of some 80 patients provided fresh tumor and matched uninvolved tissue for in-depth immune analyses, with TCR sequencing among those analyses. DNA for TCR sequencing was isolated from bulk tissue, and no cell sorting was done. What the work shows at the level of the full study, not this receptor alone: In line with immunofluorescence CD3 counts, TCRbeta sequencing supported higher T cell infiltration in tumors compared with uninvolved lung tissue. Recurrence-free survival showed no association with tumor T-cell fraction from TCR sequencing (p = 0.61). Different pieces of the same tissue were used for different assays, so technical variation could not be separated from intratumor heterogeneity. TCR-derived T-cell fraction did not differ between the flow cytometry-defined immunotypes IM1 (good prognosis) and IM2 (poor prognosis). Assay coverage differed among patients according to how much tissue was available, so only a subset of the cohort had TCR sequencing.

Source material: lung tumor tissue. The source is a human donor with non-small cell lung cancer. Rearrangement joined TRBV27 to TRBJ1-1; the D gene cannot be resolved reliably. The nucleotide sequence reads TGTGCCAGCAGCCCGGTCAGGAAGGCTGAAGCTTTCTTT. Its coded protein is CASSPVRKAEAFF.